This note documents a single T cell receptor (beta chain) sequence. Method: immunoSEQ multiplex PCR; TCRdb's copy keeps in-frame clones and lacks some. The sample yields a few hundred thousand clones, almost 90% seen once. These data belong to a study of blood T cell repertoires in COVID-19. Study information: Whether acute or convalescent, the COVID-19 samples came from the United States, Italy and Spain. Nucleic acid was either cDNA or gDNA, and it came from T cells, B-cell-depleted T cells, or PBMCs.

The length of the CDR3 is 16 residues. Trimming cost V 1 base and J 5 bases, with 14 bases left between them. Germline-derived CDR1 and CDR2 are KGHSH and LQKENI. It was during active infection that Seattle patients were enrolled and then longitudinally followed. Material for sequencing was peripheral blood. V and J are TRBV18 and TRBJ1-4; perhaps TRBD1 as D (5 bases). The clonotype originates from a woman in her twenties or thirties with COVID-19, enrolled during active disease. The CDR3 here is CASSPQVRQPNEKLFF. DNA for the CDR3: TGTGCCAGCTCACCACAGGTCCGACAGCCGAATGAAAAACTGTTTTTT. The full variable domain, in which reference TRBV18 and TRBJ1-4 provide the parts outside the CDR3, is NAGVMQNPRHLVRRRGQEARLRCSPMKGHSHVYWYRQLPEEGLKFMVYLQKENIIDESGMPKERFSAEFPKEGPSILRIQQVVRGDSAAYFCASSPQVRQPNEKLFFGSGTQLSVL.